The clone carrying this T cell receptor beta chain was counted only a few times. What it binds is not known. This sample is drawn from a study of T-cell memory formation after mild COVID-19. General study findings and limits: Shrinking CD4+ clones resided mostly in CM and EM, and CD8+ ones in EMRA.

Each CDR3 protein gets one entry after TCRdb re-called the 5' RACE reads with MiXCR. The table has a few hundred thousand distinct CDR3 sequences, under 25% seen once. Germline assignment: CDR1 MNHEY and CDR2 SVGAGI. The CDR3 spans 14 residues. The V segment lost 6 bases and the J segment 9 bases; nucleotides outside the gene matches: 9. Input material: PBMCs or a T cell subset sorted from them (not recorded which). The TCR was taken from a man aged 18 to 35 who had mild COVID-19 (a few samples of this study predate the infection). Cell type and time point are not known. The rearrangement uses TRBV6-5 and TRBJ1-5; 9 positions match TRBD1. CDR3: CASRGLQGAGPQHF. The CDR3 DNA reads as TGTGCCAGCAGGGGATTACAGGGGGCCGGGCCCCAGCATTTT.